This TCR beta chain comes out of a study of cytomegalovirus exposure and HLA in healthy donors (TCRdb year 2017). About the investigation overall: The 666 repertoires of the first cohort and the approximately 130 validation repertoires were produced on the same platform, according to a later analysis. The study aimed to test whether cataloging public T cell receptors could reveal signatures of past pathogen exposure. In addition to the first cohort of 650 to 800 subjects, a separate validation cohort of approximately 110 different subjects was used. To predict cytomegalovirus infection status, the study combined high-throughput TCR immunosequencing, statistical association of individual TCRs with disease status, and machine learning.

V and J are trimmed by 5 bases and 6 bases, and the gene matches miss 7 bases of the junction. From its cysteine to its phenylalanine, the CDR3 spans 13 amino acids. Just CDR3 DNA is preserved here, 39 bases in frame from base 1. The germline V gene supplies CDR1 SQVTM and CDR2 ANQGSEA. Library preparation was by the immunoSEQ multiplex PCR assay. From the authors' description of their analysis: A statistical classification framework was developed to diagnose cytomegalovirus status using the catalog of TCR beta chain sequences. Held by TCRdb, this immuneACCESS table contains in-frame sequences only and omits some clones. Under half of the omission traces to an unresolved V gene where checked; the cause of the rest is unknown. V, J and clone size derive from that table, while D and trimming were established from the DNA sequence. In this sample the table shows 65,000 to 90,000 clones, approximately 95% of which occur a single time. The top ten constitute roughly 3.3% of the sample.

Separate from the approximately 690-subject first cohort, the validation cohort of 95 to 150 subjects was the group to which the donors belonged. Points the paper makes about the study in general: Most TCR sequences were seen in very few donors, while some public TCRs were found in many individuals. A few of the identified cytomegalovirus-associated TCR beta chains were confirmed in vitro to be specific for cytomegalovirus antigens. The study gave a list of 150 to 200 TCR beta chains associated with cytomegalovirus. In both the original and validation cohorts, the classifier was reported to diagnose cytomegalovirus status with high specificity and sensitivity. The authors suggested that the approach could potentially be generalized to other disease states and immunological phenotypes. A later analysis lacked HLA typing for the validation cohort, so it scored co-occurrence in that cohort across all 110 or so repertoires. In a later analysis, TCRs clustered in the first cohort were found to also tend to co-occur in the 120 validation repertoires, with approximately 95% of cluster scores above 0.

Notes on this clone: Its antigen is currently not known. No per-base quality is available; no much larger clone lies one base away.

The chain links TRBV29-1 with TRBJ1-1; TRBD1 aligns with 9 central bases. This receptor was obtained from a man aged 18 to 30 in good health and CMV-seronegative. The sequenced material came from PBMCs. The nucleotide sequence reads as follows: TGCAGCGTTTGGACAGGGGCATTCTCTGAAGCTTTCTTT. The resulting protein is CSVWTGAFSEAFF.